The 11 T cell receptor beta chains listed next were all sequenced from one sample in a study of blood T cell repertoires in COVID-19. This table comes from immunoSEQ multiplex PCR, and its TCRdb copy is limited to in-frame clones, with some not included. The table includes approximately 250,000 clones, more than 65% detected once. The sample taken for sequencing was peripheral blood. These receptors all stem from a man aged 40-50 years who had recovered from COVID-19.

The CDR3 reads CASSLNEKLFF. CDR3 coding DNA: TGTGCCAGCAGTCTAAATGAAAAACTGTTTTTT. The chain has TRBV2 and TRBJ1-4; unclear D gene. Germline CDR1 SNHLY, CDR2 FYNNEI. V lost 5 bases and J lost 5, with 3 bases in between. This CDR3 region has 11 residues. Supplemented by reference TRBV2 and TRBJ1-4, the full variable domain reads EPEVTQTPSHQVTQMGQEVILRCVPISNHLYFYWYRQILGQKVEFLVSFYNNEISEKSEIFDDQFSVERPDGSNFTLKIRSTKLEDSAMYFCASSLNEKLFFGSGTQLSVL.

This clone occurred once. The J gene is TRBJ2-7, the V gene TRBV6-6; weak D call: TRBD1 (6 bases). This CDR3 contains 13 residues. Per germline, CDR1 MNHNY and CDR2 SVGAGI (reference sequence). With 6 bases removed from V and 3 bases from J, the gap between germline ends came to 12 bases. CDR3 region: CASRTDRNYEQYF. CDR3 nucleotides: TGTGCCAGCAGGACGGACAGAAACTACGAGCAGTACTTC.

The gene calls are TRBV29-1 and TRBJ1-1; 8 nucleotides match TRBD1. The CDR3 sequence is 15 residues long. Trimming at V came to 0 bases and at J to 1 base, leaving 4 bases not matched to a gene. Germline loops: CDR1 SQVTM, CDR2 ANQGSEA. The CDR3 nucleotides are TGCAGCGTTGAAGATCTGACAGGGGCGAACACTGAAGCTTTCTTT. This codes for CSVEDLTGANTEAFF.

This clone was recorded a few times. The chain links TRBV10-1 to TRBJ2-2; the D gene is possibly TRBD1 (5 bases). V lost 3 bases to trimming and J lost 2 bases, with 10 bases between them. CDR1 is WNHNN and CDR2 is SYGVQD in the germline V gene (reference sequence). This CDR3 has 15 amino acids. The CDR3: CASSDRVRNTGELFF. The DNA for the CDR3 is TGCGCCAGCAGTGACAGGGTTAGAAACACCGGGGAGCTGTTTTTT.

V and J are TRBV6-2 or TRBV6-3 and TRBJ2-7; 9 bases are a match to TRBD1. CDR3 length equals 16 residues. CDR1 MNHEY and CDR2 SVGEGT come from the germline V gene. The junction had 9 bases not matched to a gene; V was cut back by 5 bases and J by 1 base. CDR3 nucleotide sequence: TGTGCCAGCAGTGAGGCCGGGACAGGGAGATCCTACGAGCAGTACTTC. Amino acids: CASSEAGTGRSYEQYF.

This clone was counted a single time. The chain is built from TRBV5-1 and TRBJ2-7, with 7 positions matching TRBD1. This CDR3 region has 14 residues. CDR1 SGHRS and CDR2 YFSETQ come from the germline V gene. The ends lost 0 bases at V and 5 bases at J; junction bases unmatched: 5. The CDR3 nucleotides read TGCGCCAGCAGCTTGGGGGCAGGGGGTAACGAGCAGTACTTC. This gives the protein CASSLGAGGNEQYF.

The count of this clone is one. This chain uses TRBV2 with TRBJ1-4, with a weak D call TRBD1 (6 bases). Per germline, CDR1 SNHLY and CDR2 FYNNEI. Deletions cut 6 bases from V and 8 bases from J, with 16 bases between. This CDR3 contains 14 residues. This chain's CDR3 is CASSLDGRGEKLFF. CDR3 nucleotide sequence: TGTGCCAGCAGCCTCGACGGTAGGGGGGAAAAACTGTTTTTT.

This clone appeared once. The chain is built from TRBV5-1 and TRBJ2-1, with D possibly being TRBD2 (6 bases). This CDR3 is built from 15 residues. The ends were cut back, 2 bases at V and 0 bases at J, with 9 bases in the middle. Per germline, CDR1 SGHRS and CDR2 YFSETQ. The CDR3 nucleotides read TGCGCCAGCAGCTTTCGGGGGAGCTCCTACAATGAGCAGTTCTTC. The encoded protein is CASSFRGSSYNEQFF.

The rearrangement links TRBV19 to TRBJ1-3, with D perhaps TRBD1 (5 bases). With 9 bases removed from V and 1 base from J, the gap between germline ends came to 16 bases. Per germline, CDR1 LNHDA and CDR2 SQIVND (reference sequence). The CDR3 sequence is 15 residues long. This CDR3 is CASYEPDISGNTIYF. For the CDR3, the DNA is TGTGCCAGCTACGAACCGGACATTTCTGGAAACACCATATATTTT.

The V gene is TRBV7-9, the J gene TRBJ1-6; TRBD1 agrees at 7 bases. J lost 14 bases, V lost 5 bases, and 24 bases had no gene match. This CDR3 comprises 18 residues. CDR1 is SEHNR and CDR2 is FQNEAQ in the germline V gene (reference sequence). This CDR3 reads CASSGPDEKGQSPFTLHF. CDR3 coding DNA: TGTGCCAGCAGCGGACCCGACGAAAAGGGACAGTCCCCTTTTACCCTCCACTTT.

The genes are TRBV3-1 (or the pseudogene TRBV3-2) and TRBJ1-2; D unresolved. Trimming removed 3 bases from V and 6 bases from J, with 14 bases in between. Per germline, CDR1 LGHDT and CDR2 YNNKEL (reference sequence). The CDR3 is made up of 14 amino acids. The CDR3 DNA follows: TGTGCCAGCAGCCACCGGAACGACGGAGATGGCTACACCTTC. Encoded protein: CASSHRNDGDGYTF.